Below are 24 T cell receptor beta chains sequenced from a single sample in a study of a mutant IDH1 vaccine in newly diagnosed glioma. Antigens of these TCRs are unknown. Time point described: week 47, end of study. The investigators gave 300 ug of mutant IDH1 20-mer peptide in each vaccine dose, together with topical imiquimod. Measured with immunoSEQ multiplex PCR; TCRdb has only the in-frame clones, and not every one. The sample holds about 56,000 clones, roughly four fifths seen once. The sequenced sample was PBMCs, obtained from a glioma patient whose treatment included an IDH1 peptide vaccine. All receptors derive from a woman between 50 and 59 years old with glioma.

The chain links TRBV6-1 to TRBJ1-5; 7 bases align to TRBD1. Germline assignment: CDR1 MNHNS and CDR2 SASEGT. V was clipped by 1 base and J by 7 bases; unmatched bases: 4. The length of the CDR3 is 14 residues. In DNA form, the CDR3 reads TGTGCCAGCAGTGAAGGAGGGGGCGGGCAGCCCCAGCATTTT. Translation gives CASSEGGGGQPQHF.

The V gene is TRBV25-1, the J gene TRBJ2-7; 9 bases fit TRBD1. V lost 8 bases and J lost 0; bases outside the gene matches: 11. The germline V gene encodes CDR1 MGHDK and CDR2 SYGVNS. The CDR3 has 16 amino acids. The CDR3 sequence: CASRQNRGPSSYEQYF. The CDR3 nucleotides read TGTGCCAGCCGGCAAAACAGGGGGCCAAGCTCCTACGAGCAGTACTTC.

The chain couples TRBV7-3 to TRBJ2-1; TRBD2 aligns across 9 bases. Germline-derived CDR1 and CDR2 are SGHTA and FQGTGA. With V trimmed by 2 bases and J by 9 bases, 8 bases remained unmatched. The CDR3 is made up of 15 amino acids. CDR3 protein: CASSLAGGPGSEQFF. The CDR3 DNA reads as TGTGCCAGCAGCTTAGCGGGGGGGCCTGGTAGTGAGCAGTTCTTC.

The V and J genes are TRBV19 and TRBJ2-2; 7 bases are a match to TRBD1. Germline CDR1 and CDR2: LNHDA and SQIVND (reference sequence). Trimming removed 3 bases from V and 4 bases from J; junction bases left unmatched: 11. CDR3 size: 17 residues. CDR3 coding DNA: TGTGCCAGTAGTATTTTCGTGGGACAGACTCGCACCGGGGAGCTGTTTTTT. It codes for CASSIFVGQTRTGELFF.

Concerning this clone: The junction departs from the called germline gene at one end, perhaps through a read error. The chain carries TRBV15 and TRBJ1-5; 8 bases agree with TRBD1. Germline loops: CDR1 LNHNV, CDR2 YYDKDF (reference sequence). This CDR3 is built from 14 residues. CDR3 DNA: TGTGCCACCAGCGGGGGGACAGGTAATCGGCCCCAGCATTTT. Translating it yields CATSGGTGNRPQHF.

The chain employs TRBV9 and TRBJ2-3; no reliable D call. Germline CDR1 and CDR2: SGDLS and YYNGEE. V shed 3 bases and J shed 12 bases, with 11 bases lying between them. The CDR3 runs 11 residues. The CDR3: CASSGATQQYF. The DNA for the CDR3 is TGTGCCAGCAGCGGCGCGACCCAACAGTATTTT.

This chain joins TRBV9 and TRBJ1-6; D is undetermined. CDR1 is SGDLS, CDR2 YYNGEE, per germline. The CDR3 runs to 14 residues. The V end was cut by 5 bases, the J end by 6 bases, with 12 bases between. Here the CDR3 DNA reads TGTGCCAGCAGGGCGGGGAACGGTAATTCACCCCTCCACTTT. Its translation: CASRAGNGNSPLHF.

The chain has TRBV7-8 and TRBJ1-2; D might be TRBD1 (6 bases). Per germline, CDR1 SGHVS and CDR2 FQNEAQ. This CDR3 is 13 amino acids long. V was trimmed by 5 bases and J by 5 bases, leaving 12 bases between them. In DNA form, the CDR3 reads TGTGCCAGCAGCCACGACAGGAATTATGGCTACACCTTC. Protein sequence: CASSHDRNYGYTF. Based on the CDR3 plus reference TRBV7-8 and TRBJ1-2, the full variable domain is GAGVSQSPRYKVAKRGQDVALRCDPISGHVSLFWYQQALGQGPEFLTYFQNEAQLDKSGLPSDRFFAERPEGSVSTLKIQRTQQEDSAVYLCASSHDRNYGYTFGSGTRLTVV.

The genes are TRBV27 and TRBJ1-2; 8 bases fit TRBD1. Germline-derived CDR1 and CDR2 are MNHEY and SMNVEV (reference sequence). The CDR3 has 12 amino acids. The junction had 5 bases not matched to a gene; V was cut back by 6 bases and J by 8 bases. This CDR3 is CASRRQGSGYTF. CDR3 sequence (DNA): TGTGCCAGCAGGCGACAGGGGAGCGGCTACACCTTC.

A single count supports this clone. V usage is TRBV6-5 and J usage is TRBJ2-1; D might be TRBD1 or TRBD2, each matching 5 bases. Germline CDR1 and CDR2: MNHEY and SVGAGI. The CDR3 runs to 12 residues. Trimming pared 0 bases from V and 8 bases from J, leaving 5 bases between. Written as DNA, the CDR3 is TGTGCCAGCAGTTACTCGGGGGATGAGCAGTTCTTC. Its translation is CASSYSGDEQFF.

The chain joins TRBV7-2 to TRBJ2-1, with 9 bases fitting TRBD1. The CDR3 spans 19 residues. Germline assignment: CDR1 SGHTA and CDR2 FQGNSA. Trimming at V came to 5 bases and at J to 2 bases, leaving 16 bases not matched to a gene. CDR3 loop: CASSAAGQGLVIAYNEQFF. The CDR3 nucleotides read TGTGCCAGCAGCGCCGCTGGACAGGGGCTTGTCATAGCCTACAATGAGCAGTTCTTC. The whole variable domain, filled in from reference TRBV7-2 and TRBJ2-1, reads GAGVSQSPSNKVTEKGKDVELRCDPISGHTALYWYRQSLGQGLEFLIYFQGNSAPDKSGLPSDRFSAERTGGSVSTLTIQRTQQEDSAVYLCASSAAGQGLVIAYNEQFFGPGTRLTVL.

This clone was recorded a few times. The chain links TRBV29-1 to TRBJ1-1; D possibly corresponds to TRBD1 (6 bases). Germline values: CDR1 SQVTM, CDR2 ANQGSEA. This CDR3 contains 12 residues. The V end was cut by 7 bases, the J end by 2 bases, with 11 bases between. The CDR3 here is CSGNRANTEAFF. The CDR3, as DNA: TGCAGCGGAAACAGGGCTAACACTGAAGCTTTCTTT.

The chain has TRBV12-5 and TRBJ2-5; D tentatively reads TRBD1 or TRBD2 (5 bases each). The germline V and J ends were trimmed by 5 bases and 4 bases, with 14 bases remaining between them. The germline gives CDR1 LGHNT, CDR2 FRNRAP. The CDR3 has 14 amino acids. CDR3 sequence reads: CASGPPGRGETQYF. For the CDR3, the DNA is TGTGCTAGTGGTCCCCCGGGACGAGGAGAGACCCAGTACTTC.

The gene calls are TRBV4-1 and TRBJ2-2; D might be TRBD1 (6 bases). CDR1 is MGHRA, CDR2 YSYEKL, per germline. There are 16 residues in the CDR3. Trimming pared 4 bases from V and 0 bases from J, leaving 12 bases between. The CDR3 nucleotides read TGCGCCAGCAGCCTCACGGGACAAACGAACACCGGGGAGCTGTTTTTT. It encodes CASSLTGQTNTGELFF.

This clone was recorded once. This chain uses TRBV11-2 with TRBJ1-2; D may be TRBD1 (6 bases). Trimming left V 5 bases short and J 2 bases short, with 9 bases between. The CDR3 loop spans 13 amino acids. Germline assignment: CDR1 SGHAT and CDR2 FQNNGV. The CDR3 sequence is CASSPGQNYGYTF. CDR3 DNA: TGTGCCAGCAGCCCGGGACAAAACTATGGCTACACCTTC.

CDR3 protein: CASSFFGNEKLFF. CDR3 nucleotides: TGTGCCAGCAGCTTTTTTGGGAATGAAAAACTGTTTTTT. V and J are TRBV7-9 and TRBJ1-4, with unresolved D. V was trimmed by 3 bases and J by 5 bases, leaving 7 bases between them. The CDR3 spans 13 residues. Germline CDR1 and CDR2: SEHNR and FQNEAQ (reference sequence).

The rearrangement joins TRBV19 to TRBJ2-5, with D possibly matching TRBD2 (6 bases). The CDR3 extends over 13 amino acids. The germline V and J ends were trimmed by 5 bases and 5 bases, with 12 bases remaining between them. Germline-derived CDR1 and CDR2 are LNHDA and SQIVND (reference sequence). The CDR3 DNA sequence: TGTGCCAGTAGTCCGGGCCGGGGGGAGACCCAGTACTTC. This translates into CASSPGRGETQYF.

The chain links TRBV7-9 to TRBJ2-2, with 8 bases aligning to TRBD1. This CDR3 is built from 15 residues. In germline, CDR1 is SEHNR, CDR2 FQNEAQ (reference sequence). V shed 8 bases and J 3 bases; nucleotides not matched to a gene: 8. The CDR3 nucleotides read TGTGCCAGCGCTAGCCCAGGGGGCGACACCGGGGAGCTGTTTTTT. Amino acids: CASASPGGDTGELFF.

The chain links TRBV19 to TRBJ1-1, with unresolved D. Germline loops: CDR1 LNHDA, CDR2 SQIVND (reference sequence). The CDR3 loop spans 13 amino acids. V dropped 6 bases and J dropped 0 bases, with 8 bases sitting between them. CDR3 sequence (DNA): TGTGCCAGTAGCGTCGACGTGAACACTGAAGCTTTCTTT. Translating it yields CASSVDVNTEAFF.

V is TRBV2 and J is TRBJ2-2; unclear D gene. Trimming left V 5 bases short and J 5 bases short, with 12 bases between. The CDR3 contains 14 residues. CDR1 SNHLY and CDR2 FYNNEI come from the germline V gene. As DNA, the CDR3 is TGTGCCAGCAGTTCCCATACTTCGACCGGGGAGCTGTTTTTT. Amino acids: CASSSHTSTGELFF.

The chain couples TRBV6-6 to TRBJ1-1; D is undetermined. The V end was cut by 4 bases, the J end by 1 base, with 7 bases between. Germline V gene lookup returns CDR1 MNHNY and CDR2 SVGAGI (reference sequence). The CDR3 is 13 residues long. CDR3 DNA sequence: TGTGCCAGCAGTTTACAAGAGAACACTGAAGCTTTCTTT. Protein product: CASSLQENTEAFF.

The rearrangement joins TRBV6-5 to TRBJ1-2; 7 bases line up with TRBD1. Trimming took 6 bases from V and 0 from J; bases not matched to a gene: 10. In germline, CDR1 is MNHEY, CDR2 SVGAGI. CDR3 length: 16 residues. CDR3 in DNA: TGTGCCAGCAGGTACCACGAACAGGGGTCTAACTATGGCTACACCTTC. This sequence encodes CASRYHEQGSNYGYTF.

The chain employs TRBV6-5 and TRBJ1-2; 8 nucleotides line up with TRBD1. Per the germline V gene, CDR1 is MNHEY and CDR2 is SVGAGI. V lost 4 bases, J lost 8 bases, and 6 bases stayed unmatched. This CDR3 contains 13 residues. In DNA, the CDR3 is TGTGCCAGCAGTTCTCAGGGGGCGGGGGGCTACACCTTC. Amino acids: CASSSQGAGGYTF.

The rearrangement joins TRBV6-6 to TRBJ1-3; unclear D gene. The CDR3 consists of 15 residues. In germline, CDR1 is MNHNY, CDR2 SVGAGI (reference sequence). Trimming took 6 bases from V and 0 from J, leaving 12 bases between them. In DNA form, the CDR3 reads TGTGCCAGCAGATCTCTAGGAGGCTCTGGAAACACCATATATTTT. Translated, it gives CASRSLGGSGNTIYF.